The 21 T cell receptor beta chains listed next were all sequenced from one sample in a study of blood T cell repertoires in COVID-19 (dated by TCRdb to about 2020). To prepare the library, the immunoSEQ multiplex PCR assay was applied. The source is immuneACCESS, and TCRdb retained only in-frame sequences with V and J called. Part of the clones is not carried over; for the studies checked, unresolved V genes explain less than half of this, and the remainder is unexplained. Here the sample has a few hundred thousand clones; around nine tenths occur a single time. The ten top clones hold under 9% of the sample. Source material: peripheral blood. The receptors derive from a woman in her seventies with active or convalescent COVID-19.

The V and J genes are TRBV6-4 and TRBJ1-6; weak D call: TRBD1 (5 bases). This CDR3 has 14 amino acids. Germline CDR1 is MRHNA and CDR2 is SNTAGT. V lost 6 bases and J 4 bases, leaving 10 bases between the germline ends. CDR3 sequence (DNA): TGTGCCAGCAGCGCGACAGTTTATAATTCACCCCTCCACTTT. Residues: CASSATVYNSPLHF.

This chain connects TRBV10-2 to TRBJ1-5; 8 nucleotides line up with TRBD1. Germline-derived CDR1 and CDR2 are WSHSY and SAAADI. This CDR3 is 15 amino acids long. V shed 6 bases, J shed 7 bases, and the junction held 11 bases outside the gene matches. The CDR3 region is CASSLAGGGIQPQHF. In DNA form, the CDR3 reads TGCGCCAGCAGCTTAGCAGGGGGCGGGATACAGCCCCAGCATTTT.

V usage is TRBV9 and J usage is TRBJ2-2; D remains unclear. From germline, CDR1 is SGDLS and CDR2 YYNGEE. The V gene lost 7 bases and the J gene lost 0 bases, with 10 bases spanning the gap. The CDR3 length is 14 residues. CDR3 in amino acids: CASSGGPNTGELFF. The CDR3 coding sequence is TGTGCCAGCTCGGGTGGCCCGAACACCGGGGAGCTGTTTTTT.

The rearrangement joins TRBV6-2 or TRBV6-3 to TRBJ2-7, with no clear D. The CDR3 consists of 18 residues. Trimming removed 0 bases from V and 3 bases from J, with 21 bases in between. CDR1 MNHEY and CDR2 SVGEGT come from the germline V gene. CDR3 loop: CASSYSPHYELSLYEQYF. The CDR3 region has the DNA TGTGCCAGCAGTTACTCCCCACACTACGAACTATCACTCTACGAGCAGTACTTC.

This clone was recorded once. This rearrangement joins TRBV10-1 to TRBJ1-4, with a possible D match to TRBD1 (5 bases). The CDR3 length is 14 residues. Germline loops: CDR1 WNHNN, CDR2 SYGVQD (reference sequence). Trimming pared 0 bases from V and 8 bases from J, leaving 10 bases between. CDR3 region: CASSESGQEEKLFF. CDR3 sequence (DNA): TGCGCCAGCAGTGAGTCGGGGCAAGAAGAAAAACTGTTTTTT.

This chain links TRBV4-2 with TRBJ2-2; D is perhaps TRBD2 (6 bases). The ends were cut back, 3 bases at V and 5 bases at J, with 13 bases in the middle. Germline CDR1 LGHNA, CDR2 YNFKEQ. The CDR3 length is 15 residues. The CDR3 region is CASSQVGTPTGELFF. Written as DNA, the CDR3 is TGTGCCAGCAGCCAGGTCGGGACTCCAACCGGGGAGCTGTTTTTT.

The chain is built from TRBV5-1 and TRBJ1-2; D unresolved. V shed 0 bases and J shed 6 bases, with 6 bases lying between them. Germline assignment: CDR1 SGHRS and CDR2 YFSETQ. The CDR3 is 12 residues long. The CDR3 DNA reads TGCGCCAGCAGCTTGGACGGGAATGGCTACACCTTC. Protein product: CASSLDGNGYTF.

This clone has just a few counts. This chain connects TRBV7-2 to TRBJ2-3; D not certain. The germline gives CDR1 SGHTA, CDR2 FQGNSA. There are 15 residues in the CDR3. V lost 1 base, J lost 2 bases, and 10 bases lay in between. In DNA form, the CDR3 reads TGTGCCAGCAGCTTAGACTTCTCATTCACAGATACGCAGTATTTT. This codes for CASSLDFSFTDTQYF.

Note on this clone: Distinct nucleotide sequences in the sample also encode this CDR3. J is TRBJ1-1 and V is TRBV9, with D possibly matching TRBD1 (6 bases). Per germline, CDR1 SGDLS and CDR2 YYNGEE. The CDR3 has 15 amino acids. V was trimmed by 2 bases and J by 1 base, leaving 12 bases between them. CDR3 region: CASSVFTGRNTEAFF. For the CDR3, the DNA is TGTGCCAGCAGCGTTTTTACAGGGAGGAACACTGAAGCTTTCTTT. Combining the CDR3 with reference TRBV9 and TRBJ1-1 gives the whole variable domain DSGVTQTPKHLITATGQRVTLRCSPRSGDLSVYWYQQSLDQGLQFLIQYYNGEERAKGNILERFSAQQFPDLHSELNLSSLELGDSALYFCASSVFTGRNTEAFFGQGTRLTVV.

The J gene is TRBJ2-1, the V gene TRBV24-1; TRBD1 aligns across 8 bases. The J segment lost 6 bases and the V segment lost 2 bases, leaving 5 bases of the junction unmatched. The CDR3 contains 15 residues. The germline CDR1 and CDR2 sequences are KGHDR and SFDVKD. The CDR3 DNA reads TGTGCCACCAGTGATTCTGACAGGGGAGGCAATGAGCAGTTCTTC. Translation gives CATSDSDRGGNEQFF.

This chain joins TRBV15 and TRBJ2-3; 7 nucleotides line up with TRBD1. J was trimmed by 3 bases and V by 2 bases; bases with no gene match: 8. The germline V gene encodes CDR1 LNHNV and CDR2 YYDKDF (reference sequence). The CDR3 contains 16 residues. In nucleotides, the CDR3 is TGTGCCACCAGCAGACGACAGGGCTTCGGGACAGATACGCAGTATTTT. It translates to CATSRRQGFGTDTQYF.

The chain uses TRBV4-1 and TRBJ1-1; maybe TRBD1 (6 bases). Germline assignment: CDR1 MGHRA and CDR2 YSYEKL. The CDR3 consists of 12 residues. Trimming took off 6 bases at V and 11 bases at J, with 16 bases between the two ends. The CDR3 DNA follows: TGCGCCAGCAGACCCAGGGGAGGGGAGGCTTTCTTT. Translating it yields CASRPRGGEAFF.

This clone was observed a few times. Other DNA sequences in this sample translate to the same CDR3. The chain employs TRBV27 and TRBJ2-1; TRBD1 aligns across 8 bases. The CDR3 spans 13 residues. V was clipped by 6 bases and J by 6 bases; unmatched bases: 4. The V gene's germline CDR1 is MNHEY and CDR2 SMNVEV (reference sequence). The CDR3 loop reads CASRGTGGNEQFF. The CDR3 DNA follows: TGTGCCAGCAGGGGCACAGGGGGCAATGAGCAGTTCTTC.

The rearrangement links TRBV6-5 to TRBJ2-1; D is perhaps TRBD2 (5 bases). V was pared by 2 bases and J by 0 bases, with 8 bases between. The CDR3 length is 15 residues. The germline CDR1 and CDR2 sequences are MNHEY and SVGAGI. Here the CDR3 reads CASSYTRTSYNEQFF. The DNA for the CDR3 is TGTGCCAGCAGTTACACTAGAACCTCCTACAATGAGCAGTTCTTC.

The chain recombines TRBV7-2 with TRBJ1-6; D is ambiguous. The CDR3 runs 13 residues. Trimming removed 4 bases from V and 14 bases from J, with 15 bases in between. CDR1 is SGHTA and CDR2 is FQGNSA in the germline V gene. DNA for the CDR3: TGTGCCAGCAGCTCTCTCCTGGTTAGAACCCTCCACTTT. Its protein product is CASSSLLVRTLHF. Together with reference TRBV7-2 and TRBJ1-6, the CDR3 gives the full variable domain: GAGVSQSPSNKVTEKGKDVELRCDPISGHTALYWYRQSLGQGLEFLIYFQGNSAPDKSGLPSDRFSAERTGGSVSTLTIQRTQQEDSAVYLCASSSLLVRTLHFGNGTRLTVT.

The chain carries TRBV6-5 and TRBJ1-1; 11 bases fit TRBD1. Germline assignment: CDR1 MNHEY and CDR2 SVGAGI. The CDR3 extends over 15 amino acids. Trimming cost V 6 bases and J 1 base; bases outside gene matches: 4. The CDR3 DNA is TGTGCCAGCAGGTGGACAGGGGGCGCGAACACTGAAGCTTTCTTT. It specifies CASRWTGGANTEAFF.

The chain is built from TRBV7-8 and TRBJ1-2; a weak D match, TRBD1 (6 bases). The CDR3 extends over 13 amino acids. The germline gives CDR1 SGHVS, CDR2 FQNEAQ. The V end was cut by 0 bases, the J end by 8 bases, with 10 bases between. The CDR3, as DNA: TGTGCCAGCAGCTTAGCCGCAGGGGTCGGCTACACCTTC. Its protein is CASSLAAGVGYTF.

The DNA for the CDR3 is TGTGCCAGCAGTGGATCAGGGGGCGCTGGCCCATGGGAAAAACTGTTTTTT. Translated: CASSGSGGAGPWEKLFF. V gene TRBV25-1 combines with J gene TRBJ1-4; 8 bases fit TRBD1. The CDR3 is 17 amino acids. With 4 bases clipped from V and 8 bases from J, the junction kept 15 bases outside the gene matches. Germline CDR1 reads MGHDK; CDR2 reads SYGVNS.

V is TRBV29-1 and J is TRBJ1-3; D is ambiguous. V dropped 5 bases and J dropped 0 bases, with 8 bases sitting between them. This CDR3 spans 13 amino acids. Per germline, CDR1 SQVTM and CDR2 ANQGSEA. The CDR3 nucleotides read TGCAGCGTTAAAGGGCACTCTGGAAACACCATATATTTT. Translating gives CSVKGHSGNTIYF.

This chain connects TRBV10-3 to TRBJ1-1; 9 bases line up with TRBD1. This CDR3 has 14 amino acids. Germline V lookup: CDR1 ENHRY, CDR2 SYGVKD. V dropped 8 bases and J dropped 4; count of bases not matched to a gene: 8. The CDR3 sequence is CAIGRTGVLTEAFF. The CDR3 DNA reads TGTGCCATCGGCCGGACAGGGGTCCTCACTGAAGCTTTCTTT.

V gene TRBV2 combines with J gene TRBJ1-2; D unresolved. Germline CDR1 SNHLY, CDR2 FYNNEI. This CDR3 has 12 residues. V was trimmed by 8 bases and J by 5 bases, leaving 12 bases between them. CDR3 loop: CASVSPMYGYTF. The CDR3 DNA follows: TGTGCCAGCGTAAGCCCTATGTATGGCTACACCTTC.